The 11 T cell receptor beta chains below were found in one sample sequenced in a study of beta chain features in type 1 diabetes. These TCRs' antigens remain unknown. Study-level points and caveats: There was a moderate but significant shortening of TCRB CDR3s in all four CD4+ subsets of Type 1 diabetes patients.

Reverse transcription of all isolated RNA meant that expressed TCRB transcripts were sequenced. Sequencing was performed with immunoSEQ multiplex PCR; in TCRdb, only in-frame clones are kept and a portion is missing. The sample has 150,000 to 180,000 clones; 10% are singletons. The specimen was central memory CD4+ T cells from blood. Receptor source: a man aged 25 to 40 with type 1 diabetes.

V is TRBV27 and J is TRBJ1-5; 11 bases are a match to TRBD1. The CDR3 runs to 19 residues. Germline lookup yields CDR1 MNHEY and CDR2 SMNVEV (reference sequence). The J segment lost 8 bases and the V segment lost 3 bases, leaving 18 bases of the junction unmatched. CDR3 protein: CASSFSSGTGGPKGEPQHF. The CDR3 DNA is TGTGCCAGCAGTTTTTCATCCGGGACAGGGGGTCCGAAAGGTGAGCCCCAGCATTTT.

This clone was detected a few times. At the DNA level, this CDR3 is encoded by other sequences in the same sample as well. The rearrangement links TRBV5-1 to TRBJ2-1, with D hard to call. The CDR3 extends over 13 amino acids. Germline V gene sequence: CDR1 SGHRS, CDR2 YFSETQ. The V gene lost 4 bases and the J gene lost 4 bases, with 9 bases spanning the gap. The CDR3 DNA follows: TGCGCCAGCAGCCTCGACTCGTACAATGAGCAGTTCTTC. It encodes CASSLDSYNEQFF.

This chain uses TRBV9 with TRBJ2-7, with 9 nucleotides matching TRBD1. Germline CDR1 reads SGDLS; CDR2 reads YYNGEE. The CDR3 spans 15 residues. With 3 bases clipped from V and 6 bases from J, the junction kept 10 bases outside the gene matches. The CDR3 spells CASSETGGRLAEQYF. Written as DNA, the CDR3 is TGTGCCAGCAGCGAGACAGGGGGACGCCTTGCCGAGCAGTACTTC.

The rearrangement joins TRBV18 to TRBJ1-1; 7 bases agree with TRBD1. The CDR3 has 14 amino acids. Trimming at V came to 4 bases and at J to 1 base, leaving 3 bases not matched to a gene. The germline CDR1 and CDR2 sequences are KGHSH and LQKENI. In DNA, the CDR3 is TGTGCCAGCTCACGGACAGGCGGGAACACTGAAGCTTTCTTT. Translated, it gives CASSRTGGNTEAFF. The variable domain in full, with the rest retrieved from reference TRBV18 and TRBJ1-1, is NAGVMQNPRHLVRRRGQEARLRCSPMKGHSHVYWYRQLPEEGLKFMVYLQKENIIDESGMPKERFSAEFPKEGPSILRIQQVVRGDSAAYFCASSRTGGNTEAFFGQGTRLTVV.

V usage is TRBV5-1 and J usage is TRBJ2-7; D uncertain. Germline V CDR1 and CDR2: SGHRS, YFSETQ. This CDR3 has 12 residues. With 5 bases removed from V and 2 bases from J, the gap between germline ends came to 8 bases. The CDR3 reads CASSGQTYEQYF. CDR3 DNA: TGCGCCAGCAGTGGGCAGACCTACGAGCAGTACTTC.

The rearrangement joins TRBV5-6 to TRBJ2-5; 14 bases line up with TRBD2. The CDR3 runs to 19 residues. The V gene's germline CDR1 is SGHDT and CDR2 YYEEEE. With 4 bases clipped from V and 4 bases from J, the junction kept 15 bases outside the gene matches. CDR3 loop: CASSPLATSGRAGGETQYF. CDR3 bases: TGTGCCAGCAGCCCTCTGGCGACTAGCGGGAGGGCCGGGGGAGAGACCCAGTACTTC.

This clone was seen a handful of times. This sample also contains other DNA sequences that code for the same CDR3. The chain uses TRBV19 and TRBJ2-3, with D perhaps TRBD2 (5 bases). The germline V and J ends were trimmed by 6 bases and 4 bases, with 11 bases remaining between them. Germline assignment: CDR1 LNHDA and CDR2 SQIVND (reference sequence). The CDR3 is made up of 13 amino acids. CDR3 protein: CASSRGLADTQYF. CDR3 DNA: TGTGCCAGTAGCAGAGGGTTGGCAGATACGCAGTATTTT.

This clone was counted between two and nine times. This chain uses TRBV5-1 with TRBJ2-5, with a weak D call TRBD2 (8 bases). Germline values: CDR1 SGHRS, CDR2 YFSETQ. The length of the CDR3 is 17 residues. V was shortened by 3 bases and J by 5 bases, with 23 bases between the two germline ends. The CDR3 coding sequence is TGCGCCAGCAGCTCCTCCGGGAGGGGGCTCGGTATGGAGACCCAGTACTTC. This encodes CASSSSGRGLGMETQYF.

Only a few counts were recorded for this clone. V is TRBV10-2 and J is TRBJ2-3, with D tentatively TRBD2 (6 bases). Germline V gene lookup returns CDR1 WSHSY and CDR2 SAAADI. V lost 6 bases and J 6 bases, leaving 19 bases between the germline ends. The CDR3 has 15 amino acids. CDR3 sequence (DNA): TGCGCCAGCAGCTACACTAGCCGGGGATCCGATACGCAGTATTTT. Translated, it gives CASSYTSRGSDTQYF.

The table lists this clone with a few counts. V gene TRBV27 combines with J gene TRBJ2-3, with TRBD2 matching over 8 bases. Per the germline V gene, CDR1 is MNHEY and CDR2 is SMNVEV (reference sequence). CDR3 length equals 15 residues. Unmatched junction bases numbered 2, after V lost 1 base and J lost 2 bases. The chain's CDR3 is CASSLFSGVTDTQYF. In DNA form, the CDR3 reads TGTGCCAGCAGTTTATTTAGCGGGGTCACAGATACGCAGTATTTT.

V usage is TRBV28 and J usage is TRBJ2-7; 10 bases are a match to TRBD1. The trim removed 5 bases at V and 6 bases at J, leaving 7 bases unmatched. Germline values: CDR1 MDHEN, CDR2 SYDVKM. The CDR3 extends over 14 amino acids. CDR3 sequence (DNA): TGTGCCAGCAGTGCCGCCGGGACAGGGGTCGAGCAGTACTTC. Translation: CASSAAGTGVEQYF.